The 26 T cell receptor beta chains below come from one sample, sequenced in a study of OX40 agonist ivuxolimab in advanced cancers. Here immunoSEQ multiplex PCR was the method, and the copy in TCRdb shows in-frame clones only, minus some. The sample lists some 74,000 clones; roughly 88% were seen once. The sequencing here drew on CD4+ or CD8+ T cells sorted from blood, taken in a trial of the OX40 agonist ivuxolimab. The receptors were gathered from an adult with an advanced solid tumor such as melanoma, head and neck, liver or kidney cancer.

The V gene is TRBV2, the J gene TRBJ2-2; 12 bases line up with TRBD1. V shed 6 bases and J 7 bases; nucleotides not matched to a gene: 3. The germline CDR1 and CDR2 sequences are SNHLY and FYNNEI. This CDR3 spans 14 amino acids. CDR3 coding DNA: TGTGCCAGCAGCGGGACAGGGGGCAACGGGGAGCTGTTTTTT. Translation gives CASSGTGGNGELFF. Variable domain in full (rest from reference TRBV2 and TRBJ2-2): EPEVTQTPSHQVTQMGQEVILRCVPISNHLYFYWYRQILGQKVEFLVSFYNNEISEKSEIFDDQFSVERPDGSNFTLKIRSTKLEDSAMYFCASSGTGGNGELFFGEGSRLTVL.

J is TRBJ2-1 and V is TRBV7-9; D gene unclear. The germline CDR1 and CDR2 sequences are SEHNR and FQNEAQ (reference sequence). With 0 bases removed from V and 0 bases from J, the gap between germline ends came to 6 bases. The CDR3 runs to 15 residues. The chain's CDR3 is CASSLAMSSYNEQFF. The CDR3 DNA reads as TGTGCCAGCAGCTTAGCGATGAGCTCCTACAATGAGCAGTTCTTC.

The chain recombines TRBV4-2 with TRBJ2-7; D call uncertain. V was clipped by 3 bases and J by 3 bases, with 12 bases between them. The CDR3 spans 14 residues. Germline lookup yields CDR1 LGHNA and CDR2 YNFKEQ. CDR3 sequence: CASSQQETDYEQYF. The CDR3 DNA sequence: TGTGCCAGCAGCCAGCAAGAAACGGACTACGAGCAGTACTTC.

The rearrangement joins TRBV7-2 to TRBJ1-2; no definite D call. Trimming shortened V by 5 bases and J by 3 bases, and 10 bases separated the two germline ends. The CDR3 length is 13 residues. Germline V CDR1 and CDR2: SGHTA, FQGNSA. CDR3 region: CASSPSQDYGYTF. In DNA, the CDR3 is TGTGCCAGCAGCCCCAGCCAGGACTATGGCTACACCTTC.

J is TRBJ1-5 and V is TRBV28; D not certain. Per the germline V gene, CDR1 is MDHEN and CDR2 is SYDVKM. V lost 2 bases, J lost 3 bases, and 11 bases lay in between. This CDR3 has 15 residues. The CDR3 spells CASSLIRQYNQPQHF. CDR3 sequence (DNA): TGTGCCAGCAGTTTAATTCGACAATACAATCAGCCCCAGCATTTT.

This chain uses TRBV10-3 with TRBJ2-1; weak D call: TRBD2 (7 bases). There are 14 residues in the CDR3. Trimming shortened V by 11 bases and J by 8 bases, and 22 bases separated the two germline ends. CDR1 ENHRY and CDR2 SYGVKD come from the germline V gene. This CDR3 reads CAVGGDLPGDEQFF. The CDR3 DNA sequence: TGTGCCGTAGGGGGGGACCTTCCCGGCGATGAGCAGTTCTTC.

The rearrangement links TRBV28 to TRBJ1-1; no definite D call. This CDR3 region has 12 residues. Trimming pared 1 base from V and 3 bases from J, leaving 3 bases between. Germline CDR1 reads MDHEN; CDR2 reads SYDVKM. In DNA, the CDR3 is TGTGCCAGCAGTTTATTGGACACTGAAGCTTTCTTT. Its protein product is CASSLLDTEAFF.

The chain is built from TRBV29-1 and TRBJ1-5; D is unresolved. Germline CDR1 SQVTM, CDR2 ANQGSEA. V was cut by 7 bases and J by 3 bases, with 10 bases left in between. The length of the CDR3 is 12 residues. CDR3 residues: CSGGDNNQPQHF. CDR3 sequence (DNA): TGCAGCGGGGGAGACAACAATCAGCCCCAGCATTTT.

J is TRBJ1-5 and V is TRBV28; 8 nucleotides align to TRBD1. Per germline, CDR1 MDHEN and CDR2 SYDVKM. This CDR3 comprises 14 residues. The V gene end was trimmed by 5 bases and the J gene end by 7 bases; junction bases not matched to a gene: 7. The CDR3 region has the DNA TGTGCCAGCAGTCTTCAGGGGGCAGGGCAGCCCCAGCATTTT. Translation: CASSLQGAGQPQHF. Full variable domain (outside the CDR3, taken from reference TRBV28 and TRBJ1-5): DVKVTQSSRYLVKRTGEKVFLECVQDMDHENMFWYRQDPGLGLRLIYFSYDVKMKEKGDIPEGYSVSREKKERFSLILESASTNQTSMYLCASSLQGAGQPQHFGDGTRLSIL.

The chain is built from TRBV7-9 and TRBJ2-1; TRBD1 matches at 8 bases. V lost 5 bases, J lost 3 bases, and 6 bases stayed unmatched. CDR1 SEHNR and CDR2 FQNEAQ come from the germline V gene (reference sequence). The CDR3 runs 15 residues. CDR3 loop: CASSISGQGYNEQFF. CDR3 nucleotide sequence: TGTGCCAGCAGCATTAGCGGACAGGGCTACAATGAGCAGTTCTTC.

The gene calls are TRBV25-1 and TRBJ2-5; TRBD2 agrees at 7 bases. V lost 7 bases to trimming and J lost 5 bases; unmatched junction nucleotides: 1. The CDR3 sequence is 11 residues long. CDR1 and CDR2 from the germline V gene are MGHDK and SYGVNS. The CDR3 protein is CASTSGETQYF. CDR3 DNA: TGTGCCAGCACTAGCGGTGAGACCCAGTACTTC.

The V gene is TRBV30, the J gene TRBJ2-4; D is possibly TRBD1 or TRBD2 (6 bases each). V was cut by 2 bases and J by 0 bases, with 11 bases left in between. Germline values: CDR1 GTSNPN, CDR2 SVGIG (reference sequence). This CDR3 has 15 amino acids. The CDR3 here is CAWSNRDLAKNIQYF. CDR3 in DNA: TGTGCCTGGAGTAACAGGGACTTAGCCAAAAACATTCAGTACTTC. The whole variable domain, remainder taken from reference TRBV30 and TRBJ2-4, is SQTIHQWPATLVQPVGSPLSLECTVEGTSNPNLYWYRQAAGRGLQLLFYSVGIGQISSEVPQNLSASRPQDRQFILSSKKLLLSDSGFYLCAWSNRDLAKNIQYFGAGTRLSVL.

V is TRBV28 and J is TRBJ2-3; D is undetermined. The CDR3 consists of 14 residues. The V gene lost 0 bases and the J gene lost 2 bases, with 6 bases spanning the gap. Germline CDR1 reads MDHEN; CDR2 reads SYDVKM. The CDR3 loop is CASSLWPSTDTQYF. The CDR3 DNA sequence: TGTGCCAGCAGTTTATGGCCCTCCACAGATACGCAGTATTTT.

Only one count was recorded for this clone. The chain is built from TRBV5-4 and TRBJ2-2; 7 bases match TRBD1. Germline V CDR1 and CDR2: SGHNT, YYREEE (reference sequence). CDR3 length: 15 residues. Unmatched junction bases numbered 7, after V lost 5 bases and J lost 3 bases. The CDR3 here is CASRFTGTDTGELFF. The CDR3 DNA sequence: TGTGCCAGCAGATTCACCGGGACAGACACCGGGGAGCTGTTTTTT.

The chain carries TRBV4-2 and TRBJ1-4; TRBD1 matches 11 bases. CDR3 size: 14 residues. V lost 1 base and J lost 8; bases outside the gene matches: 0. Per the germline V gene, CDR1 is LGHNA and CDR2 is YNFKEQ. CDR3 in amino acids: CASSQGTGGEKLFF. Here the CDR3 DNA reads TGTGCCAGCAGCCAAGGGACAGGGGGCGAAAAACTGTTTTTT.

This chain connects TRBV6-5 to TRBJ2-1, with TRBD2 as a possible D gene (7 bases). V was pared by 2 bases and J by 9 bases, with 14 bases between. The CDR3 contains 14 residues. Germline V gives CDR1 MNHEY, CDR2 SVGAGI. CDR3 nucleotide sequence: TGTGCCAGCAGTTACGAGGGGGGGGTCAGTGAGCAGTTCTTC. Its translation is CASSYEGGVSEQFF.

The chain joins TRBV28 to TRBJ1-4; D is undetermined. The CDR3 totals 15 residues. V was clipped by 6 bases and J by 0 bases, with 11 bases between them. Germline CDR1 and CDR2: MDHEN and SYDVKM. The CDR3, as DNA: TGTGCCAGCAGCCGACGGGTTGCAACTAATGAAAAACTGTTTTTT. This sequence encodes CASSRRVATNEKLFF.

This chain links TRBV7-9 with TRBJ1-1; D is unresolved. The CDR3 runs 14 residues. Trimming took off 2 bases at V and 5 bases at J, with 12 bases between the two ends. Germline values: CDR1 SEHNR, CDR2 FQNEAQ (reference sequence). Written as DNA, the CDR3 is TGTGCCAGCAGCTTAACGCGGTCAGCGACTGAAGCTTTCTTT. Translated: CASSLTRSATEAFF.

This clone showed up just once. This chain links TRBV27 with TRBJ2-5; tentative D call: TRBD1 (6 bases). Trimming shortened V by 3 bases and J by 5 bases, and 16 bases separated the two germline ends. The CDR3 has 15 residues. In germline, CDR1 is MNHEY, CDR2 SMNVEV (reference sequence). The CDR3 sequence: CASSFGDTFLETQYF. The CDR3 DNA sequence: TGTGCCAGCAGTTTTGGGGACACTTTCCTCGAGACCCAGTACTTC.

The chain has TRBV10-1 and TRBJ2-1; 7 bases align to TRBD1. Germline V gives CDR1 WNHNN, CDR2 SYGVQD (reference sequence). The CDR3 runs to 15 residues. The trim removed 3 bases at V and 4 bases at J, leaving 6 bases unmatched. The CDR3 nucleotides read TGCGCCAGCAGTGAAGGGACAGACATTTACAATGAGCAGTTCTTC. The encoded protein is CASSEGTDIYNEQFF.

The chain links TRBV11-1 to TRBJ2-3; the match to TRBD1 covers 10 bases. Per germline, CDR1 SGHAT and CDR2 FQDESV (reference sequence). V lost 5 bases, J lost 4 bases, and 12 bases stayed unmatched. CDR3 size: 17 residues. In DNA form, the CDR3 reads TGTGCCAGCAGCCCGAATCCGGGACAGGGGCGATCAGATACGCAGTATTTT. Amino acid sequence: CASSPNPGQGRSDTQYF.

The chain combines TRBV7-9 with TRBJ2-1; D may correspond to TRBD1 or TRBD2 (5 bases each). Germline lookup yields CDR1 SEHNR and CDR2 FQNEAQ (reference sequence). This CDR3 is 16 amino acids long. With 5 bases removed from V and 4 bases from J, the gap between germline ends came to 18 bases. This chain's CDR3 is CASSTPGPGSYNEQFF. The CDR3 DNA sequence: TGTGCCAGCAGCACCCCGGGGCCCGGTTCTTACAATGAGCAGTTCTTC.

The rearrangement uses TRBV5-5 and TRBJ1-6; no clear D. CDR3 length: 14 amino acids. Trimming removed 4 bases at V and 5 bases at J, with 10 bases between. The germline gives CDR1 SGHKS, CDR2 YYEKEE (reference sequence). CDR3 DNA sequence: TGTGCCAGCAGCCCCCCCGGGGATAATTCACCCCTCCACTTT. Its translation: CASSPPGDNSPLHF. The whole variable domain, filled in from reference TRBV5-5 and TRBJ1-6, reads DAGVTQSPTHLIKTRGQQVTLRCSPISGHKSVSWYQQVLGQGPQFIFQYYEKEERGRGNFPDRFSARQFPNYSSELNVNALLLGDSALYLCASSPPGDNSPLHFGNGTRLTVT.

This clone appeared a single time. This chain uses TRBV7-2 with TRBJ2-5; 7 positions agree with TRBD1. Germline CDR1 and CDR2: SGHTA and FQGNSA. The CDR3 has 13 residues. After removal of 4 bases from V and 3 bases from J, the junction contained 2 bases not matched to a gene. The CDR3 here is CASSWDRKETQYF. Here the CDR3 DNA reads TGTGCCAGCAGCTGGGACAGAAAAGAGACCCAGTACTTC.

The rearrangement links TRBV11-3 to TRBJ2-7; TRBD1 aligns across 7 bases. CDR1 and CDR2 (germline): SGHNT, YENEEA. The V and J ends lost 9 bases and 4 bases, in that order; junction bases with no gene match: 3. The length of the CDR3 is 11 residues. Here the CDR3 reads CARKGAYEQYF. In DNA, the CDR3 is TGTGCCAGGAAGGGGGCGTACGAGCAGTACTTC.

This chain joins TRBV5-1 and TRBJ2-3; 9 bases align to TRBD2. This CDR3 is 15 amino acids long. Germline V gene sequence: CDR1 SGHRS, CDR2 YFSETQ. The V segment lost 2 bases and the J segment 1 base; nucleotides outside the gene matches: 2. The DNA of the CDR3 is TGCGCCAGCAGCTTCCAGCGGGGGGGCACAGATACGCAGTATTTT. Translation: CASSFQRGGTDTQYF.